These 25 T cell receptor beta chains were all obtained from the same sample, sequenced in a study of shared clonotypes between healthy human individuals. Assay: immunoSEQ multiplex PCR; the TCRdb copy retains only in-frame clones and omits some. The table has millions of clones, just over 90% seen once. The sequenced sample consisted of naive CD4+ T cells from PBMCs. Subset of the sample: CD45RA+ positively selected. The receptors were gathered from a man younger than 35 in good health. Some clones in this sample may be carry-over from other donors' samples.

The chain couples TRBV28 to TRBJ1-1; 7 bases are shared with TRBD1. The V gene end was trimmed by 3 bases and the J gene end by 4 bases; junction bases not matched to a gene: 11. Germline CDR1 is MDHEN and CDR2 is SYDVKM. The CDR3 length is 16 residues. The CDR3 here is CASSFRGPRGSTEAFF. CDR3 DNA: TGTGCCAGCAGTTTCCGGGGGCCCAGGGGGAGCACTGAAGCTTTCTTT.

The chain combines TRBV10-3 with TRBJ2-2, with D hard to call. Trimming took off 6 bases at V and 0 bases at J, with 14 bases between the two ends. Looked up from germline, CDR1 is ENHRY and CDR2 is SYGVKD. The CDR3 has 16 amino acids. In nucleotides, the CDR3 is TGTGCCATCAGGAAGAACAGTAATACGAACACCGGGGAGCTGTTTTTT. This codes for CAIRKNSNTNTGELFF.

J is TRBJ2-7 and V is TRBV11-2; D is undetermined. V was shortened by 7 bases and J by 3 bases, with 13 bases between the two germline ends. Germline lookup yields CDR1 SGHAT and CDR2 FQNNGV. The CDR3 spans 13 residues. The CDR3 nucleotides read TGTGCCAGCACCGCCGGGTCCTACTACGAGCAGTACTTC. Amino acid sequence: CASTAGSYYEQYF.

The chain joins TRBV7-3 to TRBJ1-2; D unresolved. Germline V gene sequence: CDR1 SGHTA, CDR2 FQGTGA. V shed 2 bases and J shed 7 bases, with 14 bases lying between them. The CDR3 contains 14 residues. CDR3: CASSLHGGPVGYTF. The CDR3 nucleotides are TGTGCCAGCAGCTTACACGGAGGGCCAGTTGGCTACACCTTC.

The V call is TRBV5-4, the J call TRBJ1-2, with 7 bases identical to TRBD1. Germline V gene sequence: CDR1 SGHNT, CDR2 YYREEE (reference sequence). The CDR3 consists of 15 residues. The J segment lost 3 bases and the V segment lost 2 bases, leaving 7 bases of the junction unmatched. In nucleotides, the CDR3 is TGTGCCAGCAGCTTCGGAACGGGGACAGACTATGGCTACACCTTC. It encodes CASSFGTGTDYGYTF.

The J gene is TRBJ2-1, the V gene TRBV5-1, with no clear D. Germline V CDR1 and CDR2: SGHRS, YFSETQ. This CDR3 contains 14 residues. V dropped 0 bases and J dropped 7 bases, with 11 bases sitting between them. The CDR3 here is CASSLDPNRNEQFF. CDR3 nucleotides: TGCGCCAGCAGCTTGGATCCGAACCGGAATGAGCAGTTCTTC.

V usage is TRBV14 and J usage is TRBJ2-5; 8 bases fit TRBD2. Per germline, CDR1 SGHDN and CDR2 FVKESK. The CDR3 is 17 amino acids. V gave up 2 bases and J gave up 4 bases; unmatched junction bases: 12. Here the CDR3 DNA reads TGTGCCAGCAGCCAACATTCGCCGGGACTAGAAGGAGAGACCCAGTACTTC. Protein product: CASSQHSPGLEGETQYF.

The chain employs TRBV15 and TRBJ2-3; TRBD2 aligns across 12 bases. The ends lost 4 bases at V and 0 bases at J; junction bases unmatched: 5. This CDR3 has 17 amino acids. The germline CDR1 and CDR2 sequences are LNHNV and YYDKDF (reference sequence). As DNA, the CDR3 is TGTGCCACCAGCAATCGACTAGCGGGGGCTAGCACAGATACGCAGTATTTT. Translating gives CATSNRLAGASTDTQYF.

CDR3 in DNA: TGTGCCAGCAGCCCTCGACTAGCGGGGACTTTCTACAATGAGCAGTTCTTC. Translated: CASSPRLAGTFYNEQFF. This chain joins TRBV9 and TRBJ2-1; 11 nucleotides agree with TRBD2. The CDR3 extends over 17 amino acids. Looked up from germline, CDR1 is SGDLS and CDR2 is YYNGEE. Trimming took 4 bases from V and 3 from J; bases not matched to a gene: 9.

The chain is built from TRBV13 and TRBJ2-7; D unclear. The CDR3 loop spans 12 amino acids. V was clipped by 1 base and J by 2 bases, with 3 bases between them. Germline values: CDR1 PRHDT, CDR2 FYEKMQ (reference sequence). CDR3 DNA sequence: TGTGCCAGCAGCTTAGCCCCCTACGAGCAGTACTTC. This translates into CASSLAPYEQYF.

V is TRBV7-2 and J is TRBJ1-1; D is uncertain. Trimming removed 5 bases from V and 4 bases from J, with 17 bases in between. CDR1 and CDR2 (germline): SGHTA, FQGNSA. The CDR3 consists of 15 residues. The CDR3 is CASSRLGSSLTEAFF. CDR3 nucleotide sequence: TGTGCCAGCAGCCGCCTAGGGAGCTCCCTCACTGAAGCTTTCTTT.

V usage is TRBV19 and J usage is TRBJ2-4; TRBD2 matches 9 bases. The CDR3 loop spans 14 amino acids. CDR1 is LNHDA, CDR2 SQIVND, per germline (reference sequence). With V trimmed by 4 bases and J by 7 bases, 5 bases remained unmatched. The CDR3: CASSRREGGNIQYF. Here the CDR3 DNA reads TGTGCCAGTAGTAGGCGGGAGGGAGGGAACATTCAGTACTTC.

The gene calls are TRBV18 and TRBJ1-3; D gene ambiguous. Germline V gene sequence: CDR1 KGHSH, CDR2 LQKENI. CDR3 length equals 14 residues. The ends were cut back, 11 bases at V and 0 bases at J, with 14 bases in the middle. CDR3 sequence: CASGVRDSGNTIYF. CDR3 coding DNA: TGTGCCTCCGGGGTCAGAGACTCTGGAAACACCATATATTTT.

The chain links TRBV27 to TRBJ2-5; 7 positions match TRBD2. The CDR3 length is 16 residues. Germline CDR1 and CDR2: MNHEY and SMNVEV (reference sequence). V shed 3 bases, J shed 6 bases, and the junction held 13 bases outside the gene matches. The CDR3 spells CASSLSGLGTGKTQYF. CDR3 nucleotides: TGTGCCAGCAGTTTGTCCGGACTAGGAACAGGAAAGACCCAGTACTTC.

The chain carries TRBV7-2 and TRBJ2-1; no firm D call. Germline V gene lookup returns CDR1 SGHTA and CDR2 FQGNSA. V lost 5 bases and J 0 bases, leaving 11 bases between the germline ends. The CDR3 totals 15 residues. As DNA, the CDR3 is TGTGCCAGCAGCCCGTGGACGGGCTCCTACAATGAGCAGTTCTTC. Amino acids: CASSPWTGSYNEQFF.

The CDR3 reads CASSMTSGRAAYF. CDR3 nucleotides: TGTGCCAGCAGTATGACTAGCGGGAGGGCGGCGTACTTC. The chain uses TRBV27 and TRBJ2-7; the match to TRBD2 covers 14 bases. Trimming at V came to 5 bases and at J to 12 bases, leaving 6 bases not matched to a gene. This CDR3 spans 13 amino acids. Germline V CDR1 and CDR2: MNHEY, SMNVEV (reference sequence).

The CDR3 bases are TGCGCCAGCAGCTCTGCGGCGAACACCGGGGAGCTGTTTTTT. Its protein is CASSSAANTGELFF. The chain couples TRBV5-1 to TRBJ2-2, with unresolved D. The CDR3 spans 14 residues. Trimming stripped 3 bases from V and 0 bases from J, with 6 bases between. Germline-derived CDR1 and CDR2 are SGHRS and YFSETQ.

The chain has TRBV29-1 and TRBJ1-4, with D possibly TRBD1 on 5 matching bases. CDR1 is SQVTM and CDR2 is ANQGSEA in the germline V gene. The CDR3 is made up of 13 amino acids. The V and J ends lost 5 bases and 8 bases respectively, with 15 bases between them. For the CDR3, the DNA is TGCAGCGTTAAGGGATCAGGGCGAGAAAAACTGTTTTTT. This codes for CSVKGSGREKLFF.

CDR3 region: CASSPQRAHNEQFF. The CDR3 DNA reads TGTGCCAGCTCACCACAAAGGGCCCACAATGAGCAGTTCTTC. The genes are TRBV18 and TRBJ2-1; D unclear. Germline V CDR1 and CDR2: KGHSH, LQKENI. The V and J ends lost 1 base and 5 bases respectively, with 9 bases between them. The CDR3 has 14 residues.

This chain connects TRBV5-8 to TRBJ2-2; a weak D match, TRBD2 (5 bases). Germline V gene sequence: CDR1 SGHTS, CDR2 YDEGEE. The CDR3 loop spans 15 amino acids. The V end was cut by 2 bases, the J end by 3 bases, with 11 bases between. Here the CDR3 reads CASSLTMRDTGELFF. DNA of the CDR3: TGTGCCAGCAGCTTAACTATGCGGGACACCGGGGAGCTGTTTTTT.

The chain uses TRBV6-1 and TRBJ2-4; 8 nucleotides line up with TRBD1. The CDR3 extends over 15 amino acids. The V gene's germline CDR1 is MNHNS and CDR2 SASEGT. Trimming removed 6 bases from V and 15 bases from J; junction bases left unmatched: 19. CDR3 loop: CASRDPRDRTSGRYF. In nucleotides, the CDR3 is TGTGCCAGCAGGGACCCGCGGGACAGGACATCCGGACGGTACTTC.

The chain combines TRBV30 with TRBJ2-7; 10 bases align to TRBD1. Germline assignment: CDR1 GTSNPN and CDR2 SVGIG (reference sequence). V lost 8 bases and J lost 5; bases outside the gene matches: 6. The CDR3 loop spans 12 amino acids. The DNA for the CDR3 is TGTGCCCTGGAGACAGGGGGCGACGAGCAGTACTTC. Its protein is CALETGGDEQYF.

The chain uses TRBV18 and TRBJ2-7; the match to TRBD2 covers 13 bases. This CDR3 spans 17 amino acids. Per the germline V gene, CDR1 is KGHSH and CDR2 is LQKENI. V gave up 0 bases and J gave up 2 bases; unmatched junction bases: 4. CDR3 nucleotides: TGTGCCAGCTCACCACCGAACGGACTAGCGGGAGCCTACGAGCAGTACTTC. Amino acids: CASSPPNGLAGAYEQYF.

The rearrangement joins TRBV5-1 to TRBJ2-2, with 7 positions matching TRBD1. This CDR3 comprises 15 residues. Per the germline V gene, CDR1 is SGHRS and CDR2 is YFSETQ. V lost 4 bases to trimming and J lost 7 bases; unmatched junction nucleotides: 10. The CDR3 nucleotides are TGCGCCAGCAGCCAAGGGACAGCCCTGGGCGGGGAGCTGTTTTTT. This sequence encodes CASSQGTALGGELFF.

V gene TRBV28 combines with J gene TRBJ2-7, with D possibly matching TRBD1 (6 bases). The germline CDR1 and CDR2 sequences are MDHEN and SYDVKM. Trimming removed 8 bases at V and 3 bases at J, with 8 bases between. The CDR3 is 11 amino acids. CDR3 sequence reads: CASGQNYEQYF. In DNA form, the CDR3 reads TGTGCCAGCGGACAGAACTACGAGCAGTACTTC.